The 26 T cell receptor beta chains in this list originate from one sample, sequenced in a study of identical twins. Each CDR3 protein is one row after TCRdb ran MiXCR on the 5' RACE reads. There are 350,000 or so distinct CDR3 sequences in the sample; more than 9% occur only once, and about 7% lies in the top ten. This same sample was also part of a study on yellow fever vaccine responses in identical twins.

Source material: CD8+ T cells sorted from blood. The source is a woman aged 18-30 years in good health.

The sample holds a few counts of this clonotype. This chain uses TRBV27 with TRBJ1-1; D possibly corresponds to TRBD1 (5 bases). The V end was cut by 6 bases, the J end by 5 bases, with 19 bases between. The CDR3 consists of 15 residues. In germline, CDR1 is MNHEY, CDR2 SMNVEV (reference sequence). In DNA form, the CDR3 reads TGTGCCAGCAGCCTAGGAGTGGGGGGAAGAACTGAAGCTTTCTTT. Its translation: CASSLGVGGRTEAFF.

The V gene is TRBV11-2, the J gene TRBJ1-1; D unresolved. V lost 5 bases and J 3 bases, leaving 7 bases between the germline ends. The CDR3 has 12 amino acids. Germline CDR1 SGHAT, CDR2 FQNNGV. Here the CDR3 DNA reads TGTGCCAGCAGCCCCGTAGACACTGAAGCTTTCTTT. Translating gives CASSPVDTEAFF.

The table lists this clonotype with many counts. V is TRBV13 and J is TRBJ1-1, with a tentative D call TRBD1 (6 bases). V was trimmed by 3 bases and J by 0 bases, leaving 14 bases between them. This CDR3 spans 16 amino acids. Germline-derived CDR1 and CDR2 are PRHDT and FYEKMQ (reference sequence). CDR3 DNA: TGTGCCAGCAGCTTGTCACAGGGTGGGATGAACACTGAAGCTTTCTTT. It translates to CASSLSQGGMNTEAFF.

The rearrangement joins TRBV7-9 to TRBJ2-7; the match to TRBD2 covers 8 bases. The CDR3 contains 15 residues. In germline, CDR1 is SEHNR, CDR2 FQNEAQ (reference sequence). V was clipped by 5 bases and J by 4 bases; unmatched bases: 10. The CDR3 nucleotides are TGTGCCAGCAGCCCGGACCGCGGGGGGTTGTACGAGCAGTACTTC. The encoded protein is CASSPDRGGLYEQYF.

This clonotype has only a few counts. V gene TRBV11-3 combines with J gene TRBJ2-7; no clear D. CDR1 SGHNT and CDR2 YENEEA come from the germline V gene. Trimming shortened V by 4 bases and J by 3 bases, and 7 bases separated the two germline ends. CDR3 length equals 12 residues. CDR3 in DNA: TGTGCCAGCAGCTACGGCGGCTACGAGCAGTACTTC. Its translation: CASSYGGYEQYF.

This clonotype was picked up a small number of times. The chain joins TRBV6-1 to TRBJ2-7, with D maybe TRBD1 (6 bases). Deletions cut 10 bases from V and 1 base from J, with 14 bases between. The germline CDR1 and CDR2 sequences are MNHNS and SASEGT. This CDR3 region has 13 residues. The CDR3 reads CATLMTGSYEQYF. The CDR3 bases are TGTGCCACCCTCATGACAGGATCCTACGAGCAGTACTTC.

This clonotype turned up a few times. The CDR3 coding sequence is TGTGCCAGCAGCTTAGCGGTCGGAAACTCCTACAATGAGCAGTTCTTC. As protein: CASSLAVGNSYNEQFF. This chain connects TRBV7-6 to TRBJ2-1; D call uncertain. Per the germline V gene, CDR1 is SGHVS and CDR2 is FNYEAQ. The CDR3 contains 16 residues. Trimming took 0 bases from V and 0 from J, leaving 9 bases between them. Using reference TRBV7-6 and TRBJ2-1 for the parts outside the CDR3, the full variable domain is GAGVSQSPRYKVTKRGQDVALRCDPISGHVSLYWYRQALGQGPEFLTYFNYEAQQDKSGLPNDRFSAERPEGSISTLTIQRTEQRDSAMYRCASSLAVGNSYNEQFFGPGTRLTVL.

This clonotype was recorded a few times. One end of the junction does not line up with germline, which may come from a read error. The chain uses TRBV6-5 and TRBJ2-7; TRBD2 aligns across 7 bases. Germline V gene sequence: CDR1 MNHEY, CDR2 SVGAGI. This CDR3 region has 17 residues. The CDR3 loop reads CAISYPPDTSESYEQYF. The CDR3 nucleotides are TGTGCCATCAGTTACCCACCCGACACTAGCGAGTCCTACGAGCAGTACTTC.

This clonotype was observed a few times. The chain is built from TRBV6-5 and TRBJ2-2; unclear D gene. Trimming shortened V by 0 bases and J by 1 base, and 12 bases separated the two germline ends. CDR1 is MNHEY, CDR2 SVGAGI, per germline. This CDR3 is built from 17 residues. The CDR3 loop is CASSYSAVYGNTGELFF. The CDR3 DNA sequence: TGTGCCAGCAGTTACTCGGCAGTTTACGGGAACACCGGGGAGCTGTTTTTT.

V usage is TRBV27 and J usage is TRBJ2-7, with TRBD1 matching 9 bases. This CDR3 has 19 residues. Germline CDR1 reads MNHEY; CDR2 reads SMNVEV (reference sequence). The junction had 15 bases not matched to a gene; V was cut back by 3 bases and J by 0 bases. CDR3 bases: TGTGCCAGCAGTTTTCTCATCCCGGGACAGGGTCAGCTCTCCTACGAGCAGTACTTC. This sequence encodes CASSFLIPGQGQLSYEQYF.

The J gene is TRBJ2-3, the V gene TRBV7-9, with D possibly called TRBD1 or TRBD2 (5 bases each). The CDR3 extends over 13 amino acids. Trimming cost V 5 bases and J 6 bases, with 12 bases left between them. Germline CDR1 SEHNR, CDR2 FQNEAQ (reference sequence). CDR3 DNA sequence: TGTGCCAGCAGCACCGGGACCTTGGATACGCAGTATTTT. Encoded protein: CASSTGTLDTQYF. Full variable domain (remainder filled in from reference TRBV7-9 and TRBJ2-3): DTGVSQNPRHKITKRGQNVTFRCDPISEHNRLYWYRQTLGQGPEFLTYFQNEAQLEKSRLLSDRFSAERPKGSFSTLEIQRTEQGDSAMYLCASSTGTLDTQYFGPGTRLTVL.

The rearrangement links TRBV6-1 to TRBJ1-1; D gene uncertain. Trimming left V 2 bases short and J 12 bases short, with 13 bases between. There are 12 residues in the CDR3. Germline CDR1 and CDR2: MNHNS and SASEGT. The CDR3 nucleotides are TGTGCCAGCAGTGAACCCGTTAGGGCGCCTTTCTTT. Encoded protein: CASSEPVRAPFF.

This chain links TRBV20-1 with TRBJ1-2; D possibly corresponds to TRBD1 (6 bases). V dropped 1 base and J dropped 3 bases, with 15 bases sitting between them. The CDR3 is made up of 15 amino acids. In germline, CDR1 is DFQATT, CDR2 SNEGSKA (reference sequence). The CDR3 nucleotides read TGCAGTGCTAGAGGGCTTACAGGGTACGACTATGGCTACACCTTC. Translating it yields CSARGLTGYDYGYTF.

The chain employs TRBV29-1 and TRBJ2-5, with 10 bases fitting TRBD2. The germline V gene encodes CDR1 SQVTM and CDR2 ANQGSEA. The V gene end was trimmed by 3 bases and the J gene end by 5 bases; junction bases not matched to a gene: 15. The CDR3 runs 17 residues. This chain's CDR3 is CSVDGLAAPPTGETQYF. CDR3 sequence (DNA): TGCAGCGTTGACGGACTAGCGGCACCACCCACGGGCGAGACCCAGTACTTC.

The chain couples TRBV21-1 to TRBJ2-1; whether TRBD1, the table's D call, matches the DNA was not checked. TRBV21-1 is tagged as a pseudogene. The CDR3 totals 17 residues. CDR3 sequence: CASSKDPGRPLRIKQFF. DNA for the CDR3: TGTGCCAGCAGCAAAGATCCTGGTCGGCCCCTTAGGATTAAGCAGTTCTTC.

This clonotype was detected many times. This chain joins TRBV4-1 and TRBJ2-7; D remains unclear. CDR1 is MGHRA, CDR2 YSYEKL, per germline. V was trimmed by 2 bases and J by 7 bases, leaving 6 bases between them. This CDR3 contains 11 residues. CDR3 in DNA: TGCGCCAGCAGCCAAAACGGGGAGCAGTACTTC. The encoded protein is CASSQNGEQYF.

The rearrangement joins TRBV29-1 to TRBJ2-5; D gene ambiguous. V gave up 0 bases and J gave up 5 bases, with 13 bases separating them. This CDR3 spans 14 amino acids. CDR1 is SQVTM, CDR2 ANQGSEA, per germline. For the CDR3, the DNA is TGCAGCGTTGAAGAGGAAACGGTGGGTGAGACCCAGTACTTC. This codes for CSVEEETVGETQYF.

The rearrangement links TRBV12-3 or TRBV12-4 to TRBJ2-4; D is uncertain. Trimming took 5 bases from V and 1 from J, leaving 15 bases between them. The CDR3 covers 16 residues. The CDR3 is CASSGSLEGAKNIQYF. CDR3 in DNA: TGTGCCAGCAGTGGCTCACTTGAAGGGGCCAAAAACATTCAGTACTTC.

In this sample, this clonotype turned up many times. The chain employs TRBV5-1 and TRBJ2-4; TRBD2 agrees at 15 bases. The junction had 11 bases not matched to a gene; V was cut back by 4 bases and J by 0 bases. The CDR3 loop spans 20 amino acids. Per the germline V gene, CDR1 is SGHRS and CDR2 is YFSETQ. The CDR3 spells CASSPGTSGRNLLAKNIQYF. Written as DNA, the CDR3 is TGCGCCAGCAGCCCCGGGACTAGCGGGAGGAACCTACTAGCCAAAAACATTCAGTACTTC.

V and J are TRBV12-3 or TRBV12-4 and TRBJ2-7, with D unclear. The germline V and J ends were trimmed by 7 bases and 2 bases, with 6 bases remaining between them. CDR3 length: 11 residues. DNA of the CDR3: TGTGCCAGCACCTCAGCCTACGAGCAGTACTTC. Its protein is CASTSAYEQYF.

In this sample, this clonotype turned up many times. J is TRBJ1-5 and V is TRBV3-1; no reliable D call. The CDR3 contains 13 residues. Trimming removed 8 bases from V and 0 bases from J, with 8 bases in between. Germline CDR1 LGHDT, CDR2 YNNKEL (reference sequence). Written as DNA, the CDR3 is TGTGCCAGCGGGATGGATAGCAATCAGCCCCAGCATTTT. Encoded protein: CASGMDSNQPQHF.

This clonotype was counted a few times. V is TRBV6-2 or TRBV6-3 and J is TRBJ2-1; maybe TRBD2 (6 bases). The CDR3 has 15 residues. The germline CDR1 and CDR2 sequences are MNHEY and SVGEGT. V was clipped by 2 bases and J by 10 bases, with 18 bases between them. The CDR3: CASSYDGSRSGEQFF. The CDR3 bases are TGTGCCAGCAGTTACGACGGGAGTAGGAGTGGGGAGCAGTTCTTC.

This clonotype was observed a few times. V gene TRBV4-1 combines with J gene TRBJ2-1; D may match TRBD1 or TRBD2 (5 bases each). The V gene lost 0 bases and the J gene lost 10 bases, with 10 bases spanning the gap. The germline V gene encodes CDR1 MGHRA and CDR2 YSYEKL. The CDR3 is 13 amino acids. The CDR3 reads CASSQDLRDEQFF. The CDR3 coding sequence is TGCGCCAGCAGCCAAGATTTAAGGGACGAGCAGTTCTTC.

This chain links TRBV20-1 with TRBJ2-1, with unresolved D. The CDR3 loop spans 14 amino acids. CDR1 is DFQATT and CDR2 is SNEGSKA in the germline V gene (reference sequence). Trimming removed 1 base from V and 9 bases from J, with 16 bases in between. CDR3 in DNA: TGCAGTGCTAGAGGACTGAGGATGGAAGGTGAGCAGTTCTTC. The encoded protein is CSARGLRMEGEQFF.

This sequence joins TRBV3-1 and TRBJ1-2; weak D call: TRBD1 (6 bases). Germline V gene sequence: CDR1 LGHDT, CDR2 YNNKEL (reference sequence). The CDR3 has 16 amino acids. Trimming removed 0 bases at V and 7 bases at J, with 18 bases between. Here the CDR3 reads CASSQDEGTRGSGYTF. The CDR3, as DNA: TGTGCCAGCAGCCAAGATGAGGGGACACGTGGGTCTGGCTACACCTTC.

In this sample, this clonotype turned up a few times. The chain couples TRBV20-1 to TRBJ2-1; TRBD2 agrees at 14 bases. This CDR3 contains 22 residues. In germline, CDR1 is DFQATT, CDR2 SNEGSKA (reference sequence). V lost 0 bases and J lost 0; bases outside the gene matches: 16. CDR3 sequence reads: CSARDSGAQGLAGAPSYNEQFF. In DNA, the CDR3 is TGCAGTGCTAGAGATTCGGGGGCTCAGGGACTAGCGGGGGCCCCCTCCTACAATGAGCAGTTCTTC.